Included here is one T cell receptor beta chain sequence, with context. The data are from a study of blood T cell repertoires in COVID-19. The germline gives CDR1 MNHEY, CDR2 SVGEGT. The CDR3 runs 17 residues. The V segment lost 0 bases and the J segment 6 bases; nucleotides outside the gene matches: 10. Assay: immunoSEQ multiplex PCR; the TCRdb copy retains only in-frame clones and omits some. This sample has 100,000 to 150,000 clones, with around 80% found just once. The gene calls are TRBV6-2 or TRBV6-3 and TRBJ1-4, with TRBD1 matching 7 bases. The TCR comes from a man in his thirties or forties with COVID-19, enrolled during active disease. Sequenced material: peripheral blood. CDR3: CASSYSRQQGKDEKLFF. The CDR3, as DNA: TGTGCCAGCAGTTACTCCAGACAACAGGGGAAAGATGAAAAACTGTTTTTT.